The clone carrying this T cell receptor beta chain was counted only a few times. Its antigen is currently unknown. TCRdb's copy holds only in-frame clones and misses some; the assay was immunoSEQ multiplex PCR. This table has more than 2,000 clones, around a third appearing once. These data are taken from a study of T cells in localized non-small cell lung cancer. Germline CDR1 reads SGHNT; CDR2 reads YENEEA. The CDR3 covers 16 residues. V lost 3 bases, J lost 6 bases, and 10 bases stayed unmatched. Findings and caveats of the study: Sequencing covered just one tumor region, so heterogeneity cannot be ruled out.

The chain couples TRBV11-3 to TRBJ1-5; TRBD1 agrees at 8 bases. The specimen was lung tumor tissue, collected before any cancer treatment. The TCR sequence derives from a female donor over 55 with stage I lung adenocarcinoma. The CDR3 reads CASSLGQGAKSQPQHF. The CDR3 coding sequence is TGTGCCAGCAGCTTGGGTCAGGGGGCGAAAAGTCAGCCCCAGCATTTT.